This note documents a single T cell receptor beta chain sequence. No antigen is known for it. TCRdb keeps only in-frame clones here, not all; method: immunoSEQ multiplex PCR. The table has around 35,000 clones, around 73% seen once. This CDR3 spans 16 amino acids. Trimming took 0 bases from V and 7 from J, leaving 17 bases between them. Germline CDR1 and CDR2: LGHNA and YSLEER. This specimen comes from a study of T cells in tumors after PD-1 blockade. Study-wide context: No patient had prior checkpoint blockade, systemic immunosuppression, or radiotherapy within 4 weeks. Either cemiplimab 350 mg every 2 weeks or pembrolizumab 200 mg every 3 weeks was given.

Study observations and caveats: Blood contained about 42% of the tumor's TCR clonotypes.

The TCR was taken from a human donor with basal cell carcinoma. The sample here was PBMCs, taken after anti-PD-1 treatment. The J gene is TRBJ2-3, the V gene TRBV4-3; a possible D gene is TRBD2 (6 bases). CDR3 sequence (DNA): TGCGCCAGCAGCCAAGAGGGGGGAAGACGGACAAATACGCAGTATTTT. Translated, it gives CASSQEGGRRTNTQYF.